This entry lists 27 T cell receptor beta chains sequenced from one sample in a study of immune evolution from preneoplasia to lung adenocarcinoma. TCRdb keeps only in-frame clones here, not all; method: immunoSEQ multiplex PCR. Of just over 7,500 clones in the sample, about 85% are singletons; the top ten hold 2% to 2.5%. Material: FFPE minimally invasive lung adenocarcinoma tissue. These receptors originate from a person at least 80 years old with lung adenocarcinoma.

The CDR3, as DNA: TGTGCCAGCAGGTCCATGGGTGGTTCGGTCGGCACTGAAGCTTTCTTT. It is translated as CASRSMGGSVGTEAFF. The chain employs TRBV27 and TRBJ1-1; D is undetermined. Germline V gives CDR1 MNHEY, CDR2 SMNVEV (reference sequence). The CDR3 spans 16 residues. Trimming cost V 6 bases and J 4 bases, with 21 bases left between them.

The chain joins TRBV6-5 to TRBJ1-5, with D possibly being TRBD1 (5 bases). The CDR3 is 12 residues long. CDR1 and CDR2 from the germline V gene are MNHEY and SVGAGI. V lost 6 bases, J lost 7 bases, and 10 bases lay in between. The CDR3 sequence is CASSETAQPQHF. In nucleotides, the CDR3 is TGTGCCAGCAGCGAGACAGCCCAGCCCCAGCATTTT.

This chain uses TRBV7-3 with TRBJ2-7, with D unclear. V lost 6 bases, J lost 4 bases, and 13 bases lay in between. The CDR3 runs to 13 residues. The germline V gene encodes CDR1 SGHTA and CDR2 FQGTGA. CDR3 sequence (DNA): TGTGCCAGCAGATGGCCACCTCTATACGAGCAGTACTTC. It is translated as CASRWPPLYEQYF.

The chain is built from TRBV7-8 and TRBJ1-1, with TRBD1 matching 7 bases. CDR1 is SGHVS, CDR2 FQNEAQ, per germline. The V gene end was trimmed by 1 base and the J gene end by 8 bases; junction bases not matched to a gene: 13. CDR3 length equals 16 residues. CDR3 nucleotides: TGTGCCAGCAGCTTAGGATTCAGAGAGGGGGCTACAGAAGCTTTCTTT. It codes for CASSLGFREGATEAFF. The whole variable domain, remainder taken from reference TRBV7-8 and TRBJ1-1, is GAGVSQSPRYKVAKRGQDVALRCDPISGHVSLFWYQQALGQGPEFLTYFQNEAQLDKSGLPSDRFFAERPEGSVSTLKIQRTQQEDSAVYLCASSLGFREGATEAFFGQGTRLTVV.

This chain connects TRBV6-1 to TRBJ2-1, with D unresolved. In germline, CDR1 is MNHNS, CDR2 SASEGT. V was cut by 4 bases and J by 9 bases, with 19 bases left in between. The CDR3 spans 15 residues. The CDR3 loop reads CASSGARVNGGEQFF. The CDR3 DNA follows: TGTGCCAGCAGTGGAGCAAGGGTAAACGGTGGTGAGCAGTTCTTC.

J is TRBJ2-4 and V is TRBV27; the match to TRBD1 covers 10 bases. Looked up from germline, CDR1 is MNHEY and CDR2 is SMNVEV (reference sequence). With 3 bases clipped from V and 10 bases from J, the junction kept 6 bases outside the gene matches. The length of the CDR3 is 14 residues. The CDR3 is CASSFSGQGLIQYF. DNA of the CDR3: TGTGCCAGCAGTTTTTCGGGACAGGGGTTAATTCAGTACTTC.

The chain is built from TRBV6-4 and TRBJ2-5; D unresolved. CDR3 length: 12 residues. The V and J ends lost 3 bases and 2 bases respectively, with 4 bases between them. The germline CDR1 and CDR2 sequences are MRHNA and SNTAGT. CDR3 in DNA: TGTGCCAGCAGTGAGGGGCAAGAGACCCAGTACTTC. It yields the protein CASSEGQETQYF.

This clone has just a few counts. The chain links TRBV4-1 to TRBJ2-5; tentative D call: TRBD1 (6 bases). CDR1 and CDR2 from the germline V gene are MGHRA and YSYEKL. This CDR3 comprises 16 residues. V lost 4 bases and J 1 base, leaving 16 bases between the germline ends. CDR3 nucleotides: TGCGCCAGCAGCCCTACCGGACAGAAGATCCAAGAGACCCAGTACTTC. This sequence encodes CASSPTGQKIQETQYF.

The chain uses TRBV9 and TRBJ1-2; 8 nucleotides line up with TRBD1. In germline, CDR1 is SGDLS, CDR2 YYNGEE. V lost 0 bases to trimming and J lost 6 bases; unmatched junction nucleotides: 4. The CDR3 spans 14 residues. CDR3 region: CASSVAPGGDGYTF. DNA of the CDR3: TGTGCCAGCAGCGTAGCCCCAGGGGGCGATGGCTACACCTTC.

The V call is TRBV6-6, the J call TRBJ2-2; D is possibly TRBD1 (5 bases). Germline loops: CDR1 MNHNY, CDR2 SVGAGI (reference sequence). The length of the CDR3 is 13 residues. V lost 7 bases to trimming and J lost 7 bases, with 13 bases between them. For the CDR3, the DNA is TGTGCCAGCACCAAAGGGGTTATCGGGGAGCTGTTTTTT. This sequence encodes CASTKGVIGELFF.

This chain connects TRBV30 to TRBJ1-2, with 7 positions matching TRBD1. Germline CDR1 is GTSNPN and CDR2 is SVGIG (reference sequence). This CDR3 has 15 residues. With 2 bases clipped from V and 7 bases from J, the junction kept 13 bases outside the gene matches. CDR3 protein: CAWSFSLDRVGGYTF. In DNA, the CDR3 is TGTGCCTGGAGTTTCTCCCTTGACAGGGTGGGTGGCTACACCTTC.

This clone was seen once. The chain recombines TRBV6-5 with TRBJ1-2; possible D gene TRBD1, 5 bases. Germline CDR1 is MNHEY and CDR2 is SVGAGI. V lost 8 bases to trimming and J lost 7 bases, with 17 bases between them. The CDR3 covers 13 residues. As DNA, the CDR3 is TGTGCCAGCCGGCAGGGAGGGGAGCGTGGCTACACCTTC. This codes for CASRQGGERGYTF.

The chain has TRBV29-1 and TRBJ2-5; D is possibly TRBD2 (6 bases). The CDR3 extends over 12 amino acids. Germline V gene lookup returns CDR1 SQVTM and CDR2 ANQGSEA. V was clipped by 5 bases and J by 2 bases, with 9 bases between them. CDR3: CSVRGMQETQYF. The CDR3 DNA follows: TGCAGCGTTCGGGGGATGCAAGAGACCCAGTACTTC.

The V call is TRBV11-2, the J call TRBJ2-1; D is uncertain. V was cut by 5 bases and J by 3 bases, with 11 bases left in between. Per the germline V gene, CDR1 is SGHAT and CDR2 is FQNNGV. This CDR3 spans 14 amino acids. Here the CDR3 DNA reads TGTGCCAGCAGCCCGTCCGGAGACTACAATGAGCAGTTCTTC. This encodes CASSPSGDYNEQFF.

This clone was seen only once. The chain has TRBV9 and TRBJ1-2; TRBD1 matches at 11 bases. This CDR3 contains 17 residues. Germline values: CDR1 SGDLS, CDR2 YYNGEE. V lost 4 bases and J lost 0; bases outside the gene matches: 8. This CDR3 is CASSPRGDRGTNYGYTF. The CDR3 DNA reads TGTGCCAGCAGCCCACGAGGGGACAGGGGGACTAACTATGGCTACACCTTC.

This clone was observed once. This sequence joins TRBV2 and TRBJ2-7, with D perhaps matching TRBD2 (5 bases). The CDR3 sequence is 18 residues long. Germline V gene sequence: CDR1 SNHLY, CDR2 FYNNEI. Trimming left V 1 base short and J 0 bases short, with 19 bases between. CDR3 protein: CASSEVPPAPSPSYEQYF. CDR3 nucleotide sequence: TGTGCCAGCAGTGAAGTTCCCCCCGCACCTAGCCCCTCCTACGAGCAGTACTTC.

The V call is TRBV28, the J call TRBJ1-5; possible D gene TRBD1, 6 bases. Germline V gene lookup returns CDR1 MDHEN and CDR2 SYDVKM. The V end was cut by 6 bases, the J end by 3 bases, with 18 bases between. This CDR3 comprises 16 residues. CDR3 nucleotide sequence: TGTGCCAGCAGCCCGGGACAATTAGCCGCCAATCAGCCCCAGCATTTT. It is translated as CASSPGQLAANQPQHF.

On this clone: Other DNA sequences in this sample translate to the same CDR3. The chain recombines TRBV9 with TRBJ2-1; 9 bases map to TRBD1. The CDR3 runs 13 residues. V was clipped by 3 bases and J by 9 bases; unmatched bases: 4. The germline V gene encodes CDR1 SGDLS and CDR2 YYNGEE. The CDR3 DNA sequence: TGTGCCAGCAGCGCCGGACAGGGGACTGAGCAGTTCTTC. The encoded protein is CASSAGQGTEQFF.

The chain is built from TRBV7-9 and TRBJ2-7, with D maybe TRBD2 (5 bases). Germline V gives CDR1 SEHNR, CDR2 FQNEAQ (reference sequence). The CDR3 length is 14 residues. V gave up 0 bases and J gave up 2 bases, with 8 bases separating them. This chain's CDR3 is CASSLAGMAYEQYF. CDR3 coding DNA: TGTGCCAGCAGCTTAGCCGGGATGGCCTACGAGCAGTACTTC.

This clone was detected once. The V and J genes are TRBV14 and TRBJ2-4; tentatively, D is TRBD1 (6 bases). Trimming removed 3 bases from V and 0 bases from J, with 12 bases in between. The CDR3 runs to 16 residues. Germline assignment: CDR1 SGHDN and CDR2 FVKESK. The CDR3 spells CASSHSRGRAKNIQYF. The CDR3, as DNA: TGTGCCAGCAGCCACTCCAGGGGTCGAGCCAAAAACATTCAGTACTTC.

The J gene is TRBJ2-3, the V gene TRBV5-1; maybe TRBD2 (6 bases). From germline, CDR1 is SGHRS and CDR2 YFSETQ. V lost 3 bases and J 1 base, leaving 15 bases between the germline ends. This CDR3 contains 16 residues. The CDR3 region is CASSSPGAFGTDTQYF. In DNA, the CDR3 is TGCGCCAGCAGCTCCCCGGGAGCGTTCGGCACAGATACGCAGTATTTT.

CDR3 in amino acids: CASSETGDYGYTF. The CDR3 coding sequence is TGTGCCAGCAGTGAAACTGGTGACTATGGCTACACCTTC. The rearrangement uses TRBV6-1 and TRBJ1-2; D remains unclear. The CDR3 length is 13 residues. Trimming removed 2 bases from V and 3 bases from J, with 7 bases in between. Looked up from germline, CDR1 is MNHNS and CDR2 is SASEGT.

V gene TRBV5-4 combines with J gene TRBJ1-4; a weak D match, TRBD1 (5 bases). The germline V gene has CDR1 SGHNT and CDR2 YYREEE (reference sequence). This CDR3 spans 17 amino acids. Trimming removed 0 bases at V and 0 bases at J, with 12 bases between. The CDR3 sequence is CASSLGGPTTTNEKLFF. In DNA, the CDR3 is TGTGCCAGCAGCTTGGGGGGACCGACCACAACTAATGAAAAACTGTTTTTT. Using reference TRBV5-4 and TRBJ1-4 for the parts outside the CDR3, the full variable domain is ETGVTQSPTHLIKTRGQQVTLRCSSQSGHNTVSWYQQALGQGPQFIFQYYREEENGRGNFPPRFSGLQFPNYSSELNVNALELDDSALYLCASSLGGPTTTNEKLFFGSGTQLSVL.

V usage is TRBV10-3 and J usage is TRBJ2-7; 11 bases align to TRBD1. This CDR3 has 14 amino acids. The V segment lost 10 bases and the J segment 3 bases; nucleotides outside the gene matches: 8. CDR1 ENHRY and CDR2 SYGVKD come from the germline V gene. CDR3 bases: TGTGCCACCACAATCGGGACAGGGGGCTACGAGCAGTACTTC. Translated: CATTIGTGGYEQYF.

The rearrangement uses TRBV11-2 and TRBJ2-2, with 10 bases matching TRBD1. CDR1 is SGHAT and CDR2 is FQNNGV in the germline V gene. V trimming: 1 base; J trimming: 6 bases; junction bases outside the gene matches: 5. The CDR3 sequence is 16 residues long. CDR3: CASSLVRDRGSGELFF. CDR3 DNA: TGTGCCAGCAGCTTAGTCCGGGACAGGGGTTCCGGGGAGCTGTTTTTT.

The chain has TRBV30 and TRBJ1-6; no firm D call. The V end lost 3 bases, the J end lost 10 bases, and 10 bases lay between the germline ends. The germline V gene has CDR1 GTSNPN and CDR2 SVGIG (reference sequence). The CDR3 is made up of 12 amino acids. The CDR3, as DNA: TGTGCCTGGAGCCCTAGCTACTCACCCCTCCACTTT. The encoded protein is CAWSPSYSPLHF. Looking up the rest from reference TRBV30 and TRBJ1-6 gives the full variable domain: SQTIHQWPATLVQPVGSPLSLECTVEGTSNPNLYWYRQAAGRGLQLLFYSVGIGQISSEVPQNLSASRPQDRQFILSSKKLLLSDSGFYLCAWSPSYSPLHFGNGTRLTVT.

The chain carries TRBV5-4 and TRBJ2-7; 7 nucleotides agree with TRBD2. The junction had 7 bases not matched to a gene; V was cut back by 0 bases and J by 1 base. This CDR3 spans 16 amino acids. CDR1 is SGHNT and CDR2 is YYREEE in the germline V gene (reference sequence). CDR3 sequence (DNA): TGTGCCAGCAGCTTGGCTGGCGGGAGACCGTCCTACGAGCAGTACTTC. As protein: CASSLAGGRPSYEQYF.